Sequencing of this TCR beta chain was carried out in a study of blood T cell repertoires in COVID-19. In the study overall: Donors in the United States, Italy and Spain gave samples during acute or convalescent COVID-19. T cells, B-cell-depleted T cells, or PBMCs supplied cDNA or gDNA.

This clone was observed a single time. Per the authors' pipeline: Estimation of nucleated cell counts relied on the amplification of reference gene primers. Produced via immunoSEQ multiplex PCR; TCRdb's table is partial and in-frame only. V, J and clone size derive from that table, while D and trimming were established from the DNA sequence. This table has more than 80,000 clones, more than 75% appearing once. In germline, CDR1 is SGHAT, CDR2 FQNNGV. V lost 1 base, J lost 4 bases, and 14 bases lay in between. The CDR3 loop spans 16 amino acids. This chain joins TRBV11-2 and TRBJ2-1; tentative D call: TRBD2 (5 bases). Sequencing was done on a sample of peripheral blood. This clonotype originated in a man aged 45-65 years with active or convalescent COVID-19. Written as DNA, the CDR3 is TGTGCCAGCAGCTTAGGGACTTCCCCGGGTTACAATGAGCAGTTCTTC. It specifies CASSLGTSPGYNEQFF.